The 21 T cell receptor beta chains given below trace back to one sample, sequenced in a study of T cell responses to AZD1222 COVID-19 vaccine. Using immunoSEQ multiplex PCR, the repertoire was profiled, and TCRdb retains in-frame clones only, with some absent. The sample shows roughly 190,000 clones, roughly nine tenths of them seen only once. The sample was peripheral blood, taken 28 days after the second AZD1222 dose. These receptors came from an adult who received the AZD1222 COVID-19 vaccine.

V usage is TRBV6-5 and J usage is TRBJ2-7, with D hard to call. The CDR3 spans 13 residues. Trimming pared 2 bases from V and 1 base from J, leaving 6 bases between. The germline V gene has CDR1 MNHEY and CDR2 SVGAGI. CDR3 loop: CASSYVRSYEQYF. The CDR3, as DNA: TGTGCCAGCAGTTACGTCAGATCCTACGAGCAGTACTTC.

This chain connects TRBV11-2 to TRBJ1-3, with 7 bases fitting TRBD1. CDR3 length equals 16 residues. Germline CDR1 SGHAT, CDR2 FQNNGV. Trimming at V came to 5 bases and at J to 0 bases, leaving 7 bases not matched to a gene. CDR3: CASSKAGGLSGNTIYF. The CDR3 bases are TGTGCCAGCAGCAAGGCAGGGGGACTCTCTGGAAACACCATATATTTT.

This clone has just a few counts. The chain links TRBV9 to TRBJ2-2; D uncertain. V lost 5 bases and J 0 bases, leaving 8 bases between the germline ends. The germline CDR1 and CDR2 sequences are SGDLS and YYNGEE. There are 14 residues in the CDR3. The CDR3 DNA reads TGTGCCAGCAGGCCCCGCGCGAACACCGGGGAGCTGTTTTTT. Protein: CASRPRANTGELFF.

This chain connects TRBV9 to TRBJ1-1; D is undetermined. The CDR3 covers 15 residues. The germline CDR1 and CDR2 sequences are SGDLS and YYNGEE. Trimming removed 0 bases from V and 4 bases from J, with 13 bases in between. In DNA form, the CDR3 reads TGTGCCAGCAGCGTAGCGATCCAGGCGGGCACTGAAGCTTTCTTT. Its translation: CASSVAIQAGTEAFF. Variable domain in full (rest from reference TRBV9 and TRBJ1-1): DSGVTQTPKHLITATGQRVTLRCSPRSGDLSVYWYQQSLDQGLQFLIQYYNGEERAKGNILERFSAQQFPDLHSELNLSSLELGDSALYFCASSVAIQAGTEAFFGQGTRLTVV.

As for this clone: This sample includes further DNA sequences coding for the same CDR3. The chain has TRBV18 and TRBJ1-1; 7 nucleotides line up with TRBD1. CDR3 length: 13 residues. Germline trimming cut 3 bases from V and 3 bases from J; bases unmatched to any gene: 1. Germline V gene lookup returns CDR1 KGHSH and CDR2 LQKENI. The CDR3 DNA reads as TGTGCCAGCTCACCGCAGGGGGACACTGAAGCTTTCTTT. Amino acid sequence: CASSPQGDTEAFF.

This rearrangement joins TRBV6-1 to TRBJ2-4, with 7 bases fitting TRBD1. Germline CDR1 MNHNS, CDR2 SASEGT. The CDR3 is 13 residues long. The ends lost 2 bases at V and 14 bases at J; junction bases unmatched: 9. The CDR3 reads CASSERLGQAEYF. In DNA, the CDR3 is TGTGCCAGCAGTGAACGATTAGGACAGGCGGAGTACTTC.

The chain combines TRBV7-8 with TRBJ2-7, with D tentatively TRBD1 or TRBD2 (5 bases each). CDR3 length equals 13 residues. The V end lost 5 bases, the J end lost 1 base, and 9 bases lay between the germline ends. Germline-derived CDR1 and CDR2 are SGHVS and FQNEAQ. The chain's CDR3 is CASSPGPSYEQYF. The CDR3 DNA follows: TGTGCCAGCAGCCCGGGACCTTCCTACGAGCAGTACTTC.

CDR3 nucleotides: TGTGCCAGTAGTATAACCCCCGGAGGATACAATGAGCAGTTCTTC. Translated, it gives CASSITPGGYNEQFF. The V gene is TRBV19, the J gene TRBJ2-1; D might be TRBD2 (5 bases). There are 15 residues in the CDR3. From germline, CDR1 is LNHDA and CDR2 SQIVND (reference sequence). The germline V and J ends were trimmed by 2 bases and 4 bases, with 12 bases remaining between them.

The J gene is TRBJ1-1, the V gene TRBV30; no clear D. The CDR3 contains 13 residues. The ends were cut back, 4 bases at V and 1 base at J, with 10 bases in the middle. The germline gives CDR1 GTSNPN, CDR2 SVGIG (reference sequence). The DNA for the CDR3 is TGTGCCTGGATCCGACTCTGGAACACTGAAGCTTTCTTT. This gives the protein CAWIRLWNTEAFF.

The chain employs TRBV30 and TRBJ1-2; weak D call: TRBD1 (6 bases). In germline, CDR1 is GTSNPN, CDR2 SVGIG (reference sequence). V lost 2 bases to trimming and J lost 4 bases, with 14 bases between them. The CDR3 contains 14 residues. The chain's CDR3 is CAWSTGRGSYGYTF. The CDR3 DNA is TGTGCCTGGAGTACGGGGAGGGGGTCCTATGGCTACACCTTC.

The rearrangement uses TRBV6-5 and TRBJ1-1; perhaps TRBD1 as D (6 bases). The V end lost 5 bases, the J end lost 4 bases, and 14 bases lay between the germline ends. Germline assignment: CDR1 MNHEY and CDR2 SVGAGI. The CDR3 runs 14 residues. The CDR3 spells CASSRQDGGTEAFF. CDR3 nucleotides: TGTGCCAGCAGTCGACAGGATGGAGGCACTGAAGCTTTCTTT.

This chain uses TRBV4-2 with TRBJ2-7, with TRBD2 as a possible D gene (5 bases). V lost 0 bases, J lost 2 bases, and 11 bases lay in between. From germline, CDR1 is LGHNA and CDR2 YNFKEQ. The length of the CDR3 is 15 residues. The CDR3 DNA reads as TGTGCCAGCAGCCAAGAGCAAGGAGGAGCCTACGAGCAGTACTTC. It translates to CASSQEQGGAYEQYF.

The chain joins TRBV27 to TRBJ2-7; 10 bases fit TRBD2. The V segment lost 5 bases and the J segment 5 bases; nucleotides outside the gene matches: 15. Germline CDR1 and CDR2: MNHEY and SMNVEV (reference sequence). There are 17 residues in the CDR3. For the CDR3, the DNA is TGTGCCAGCAGTACACTACCGCGGGTAGCGGGAGGTAACGAGCAGTACTTC. It translates to CASSTLPRVAGGNEQYF.

V gene TRBV7-2 combines with J gene TRBJ1-4; D remains ambiguous. V was shortened by 8 bases and J by 0 bases, with 13 bases between the two germline ends. The CDR3 is made up of 15 amino acids. In germline, CDR1 is SGHTA, CDR2 FQGNSA. The CDR3: CASQTQRSTNEKLFF. CDR3 DNA sequence: TGTGCCAGCCAAACTCAACGGTCAACTAATGAAAAACTGTTTTTT.

The chain is built from TRBV7-9 and TRBJ2-1, with 9 bases aligning to TRBD2. V was pared by 5 bases and J by 6 bases, with 11 bases of the junction left unmatched. CDR3 length equals 16 residues. Germline V lookup: CDR1 SEHNR, CDR2 FQNEAQ (reference sequence). CDR3: CASSRLAGALINEQFF. The CDR3 DNA is TGTGCCAGCAGCCGTTTAGCGGGAGCCTTGATCAATGAGCAGTTCTTC.

The chain employs TRBV15 and TRBJ2-7; TRBD2 matches at 12 bases. The CDR3 covers 15 residues. The V segment lost 5 bases and the J segment 3 bases; nucleotides outside the gene matches: 5. Germline loops: CDR1 LNHNV, CDR2 YYDKDF (reference sequence). The CDR3 DNA reads as TGTGCCACCAGCCGACTAGCGGGGGATAGCTACGAGCAGTACTTC. This codes for CATSRLAGDSYEQYF.

The chain has TRBV9 and TRBJ2-1; D may be TRBD2 (6 bases). Germline CDR1 and CDR2: SGDLS and YYNGEE. The length of the CDR3 is 16 residues. V was pared by 0 bases and J by 0 bases, with 10 bases between. The CDR3 region has the DNA TGTGCCAGCAGCGTAGCCCAGCGGGCCTCCTACAATGAGCAGTTCTTC. This encodes CASSVAQRASYNEQFF. The variable domain in full, completed from reference TRBV9 and TRBJ2-1, reads DSGVTQTPKHLITATGQRVTLRCSPRSGDLSVYWYQQSLDQGLQFLIQYYNGEERAKGNILERFSAQQFPDLHSELNLSSLELGDSALYFCASSVAQRASYNEQFFGPGTRLTVL.

V usage is TRBV30 and J usage is TRBJ1-6, with D possibly being TRBD1 (6 bases). Trimming left V 3 bases short and J 11 bases short, with 8 bases between. The CDR3 runs to 11 residues. Germline V CDR1 and CDR2: GTSNPN, SVGIG (reference sequence). CDR3 sequence (DNA): TGTGCCTGGAGAACAGGGACACCCCTCCACTTT. Translation gives CAWRTGTPLHF.

Here the CDR3 DNA reads TGTGCCAGTAGTATAAGGGCTAGCCCACGGGTAGGGAATGAGCAGTTCTTC. Translating gives CASSIRASPRVGNEQFF. This chain connects TRBV19 to TRBJ2-1, with D possibly matching TRBD2 (5 bases). CDR1 LNHDA and CDR2 SQIVND come from the germline V gene (reference sequence). Deletions cut 2 bases from V and 7 bases from J, with 21 bases between. The length of the CDR3 is 17 residues.

V and J are TRBV5-1 and TRBJ2-2; D remains ambiguous. V was shortened by 1 base and J by 6 bases, with 7 bases between the two germline ends. The length of the CDR3 is 13 residues. Germline V CDR1 and CDR2: SGHRS, YFSETQ. The CDR3 DNA is TGCGCCAGCAGCTTGTGGAGTGCCGGGGAGCTGTTTTTT. This codes for CASSLWSAGELFF.

The genes are TRBV19 and TRBJ1-5, with D unresolved. This CDR3 is 15 amino acids long. Trimming took off 3 bases at V and 0 bases at J, with 9 bases between the two ends. CDR1 and CDR2 (germline): LNHDA, SQIVND (reference sequence). The CDR3 protein is CASSIPGDSNQPQHF. The DNA of the CDR3 is TGTGCCAGTAGTATCCCAGGAGATAGCAATCAGCCCCAGCATTTT.